These 4 T cell receptor beta chains came from one sample sequenced in a study of OX40 agonist ivuxolimab in advanced cancers. Libraries were prepared by immunoSEQ multiplex PCR; TCRdb keeps only in-frame clonotypes and omits some of them. The sample has some 64,000 clones, around 89% seen once; the top ten hold roughly 0.66%. Sequenced material: CD4+ or CD8+ T cells sorted from blood, taken in a trial of the OX40 agonist ivuxolimab. The receptors here all came from an adult with an advanced solid tumor such as melanoma, head and neck, liver or kidney cancer.

Remarks on this clone: Within the sample, other DNA sequences also encode this same CDR3. The CDR3 DNA sequence: TGCGCCAGCAGCGCGCAAGAGACCCAGTACTTC. Protein product: CASSAQETQYF. V is TRBV5-1 and J is TRBJ2-5; D is unresolved. Germline CDR1 reads SGHRS; CDR2 reads YFSETQ. The CDR3 is made up of 11 amino acids. The V gene lost 4 bases and the J gene lost 2 bases, with 3 bases spanning the gap.

The CDR3 sequence: CASSGGLVETQYF. The DNA of the CDR3 is TGTGCCAGCTCAGGGGGCTTGGTAGAGACCCAGTACTTC. The chain is built from TRBV19 and TRBJ2-5; 8 bases are a match to TRBD1. In germline, CDR1 is LNHDA, CDR2 SQIVND (reference sequence). Trimming took 9 bases from V and 4 from J; bases not matched to a gene: 7. The length of the CDR3 is 13 residues.

The chain combines TRBV2 with TRBJ2-1; 8 bases line up with TRBD2. The CDR3 totals 15 residues. Germline assignment: CDR1 SNHLY and CDR2 FYNNEI. The junction had 5 bases not matched to a gene; V was cut back by 4 bases and J by 3 bases. The CDR3 nucleotides are TGTGCCAGCAGTGCCCCGGGACTAGACTACAATGAGCAGTTCTTC. It translates to CASSAPGLDYNEQFF.

The chain has TRBV5-5 and TRBJ2-3; 8 bases map to TRBD1. V dropped 4 bases and J dropped 2; count of bases not matched to a gene: 6. Germline V gene data show CDR1 as SGHKS and CDR2 as YYEKEE (reference sequence). There are 15 residues in the CDR3. The CDR3 sequence: CASSSRDRITDTQYF. The DNA of the CDR3 is TGTGCCAGCAGCAGCCGGGACAGGATCACAGATACGCAGTATTTT.